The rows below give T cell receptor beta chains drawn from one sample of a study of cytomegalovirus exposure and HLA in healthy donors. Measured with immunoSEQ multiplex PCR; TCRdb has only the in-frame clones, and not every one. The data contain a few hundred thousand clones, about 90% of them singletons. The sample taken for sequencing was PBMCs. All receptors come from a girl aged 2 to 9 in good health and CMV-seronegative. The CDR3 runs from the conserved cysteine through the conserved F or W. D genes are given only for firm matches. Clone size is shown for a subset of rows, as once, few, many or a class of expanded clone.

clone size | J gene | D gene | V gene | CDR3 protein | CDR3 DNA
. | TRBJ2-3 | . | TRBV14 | CASSQGLRDTDTQYF | TGTGCCAGCAGCCAAGGATTGAGGGACACAGATACGCAGTATTTT
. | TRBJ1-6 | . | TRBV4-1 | CASSQERGTGRLYNSPLHF | TGCGCCAGCAGCCAAGAACGGGGGACTGGACGCTTATATAATTCACCCCTCCACTTT
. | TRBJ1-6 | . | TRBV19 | CASSIADLGDSPLHF | TGTGCCAGTAGTATTGCGGACCTCGGGGATTCACCCCTCCACTTT
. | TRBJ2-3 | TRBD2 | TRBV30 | CAWGDPTSGSGADTQYF | TGTGCCTGGGGGGACCCGACTAGCGGGAGTGGGGCAGATACGCAGTATTTT
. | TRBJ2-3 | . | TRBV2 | CASMLRWGAQYF | TGTGCCAGCATGCTGAGGTGGGGCGCGCAGTATTTT
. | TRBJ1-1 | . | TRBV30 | CAWSLQGNTEAFF | TGTGCCTGGAGTCTACAGGGGAACACTGAAGCTTTCTTT
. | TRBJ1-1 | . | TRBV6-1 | CASSEGRNTEAFF | TGTGCCAGCAGTGAAGGGAGGAACACTGAAGCTTTCTTT
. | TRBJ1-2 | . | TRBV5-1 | CASSLRQNYGYTF | TGCGCCAGCAGCCTACGACAGAACTATGGCTACACCTTC
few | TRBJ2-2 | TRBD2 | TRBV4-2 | CASSPGTSGRAEELFF | TGTGCCAGCAGCCCGGGGACTAGCGGGAGGGCCGAGGAGCTGTTTTTT
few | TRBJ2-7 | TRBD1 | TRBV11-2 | CASSSGTGGTYEQYF | TGTGCCAGCAGCTCCGGGACAGGGGGGACCTACGAGCAGTACTTC
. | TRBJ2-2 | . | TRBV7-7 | CASSLTGITGELFF | TGTGCTAGCAGCTTAACGGGGATCACCGGGGAGCTGTTTTTT
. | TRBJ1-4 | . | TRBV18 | CASSPLPQGGDEKLFF | TGTGCCAGCTCACCACTTCCACAGGGCGGAGATGAAAAACTGTTTTTT
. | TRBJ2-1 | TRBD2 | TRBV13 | CASSLGRGSLEQFF | TGTGCCAGCAGCTTAGGTCGCGGGAGCCTTGAGCAGTTCTTC
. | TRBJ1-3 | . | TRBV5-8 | CASSHSGTYAPGNTIYF | TGTGCCAGCAGCCATTCCGGGACATATGCCCCTGGAAACACCATATATTTT
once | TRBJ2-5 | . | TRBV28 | CASSPTTAGDPRQETQYF | TGTGCCAGCAGTCCAACGACCGCCGGGGATCCCCGGCAAGAGACCCAGTACTTC
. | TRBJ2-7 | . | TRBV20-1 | CSATGPYEQYF | TGCAGTGCTACAGGGCCCTACGAGCAGTACTTC
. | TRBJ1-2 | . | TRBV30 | CAWLRRETYGYTF | TGTGCCTGGCTACGGAGGGAAACCTATGGCTACACCTTC
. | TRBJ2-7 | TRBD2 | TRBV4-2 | CASSQDGRLAGDKAYEQYF | TGTGCCAGCAGCCAAGATGGGCGTTTAGCGGGCGATAAAGCCTACGAGCAGTACTTC
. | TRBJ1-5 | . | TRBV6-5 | CASSVKGNQPQHF | TGTGCCAGCAGTGTCAAGGGGAATCAGCCCCAGCATTTT
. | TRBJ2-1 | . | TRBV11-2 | CASSLEAGYNEQFF | TGTGCCAGCAGCTTAGAGGCGGGCTACAATGAGCAGTTCTTC
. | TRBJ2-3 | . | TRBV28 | CASRSPSGWDTQYF | TGTGCCAGCAGATCTCCCAGCGGGTGGGATACGCAGTATTTT
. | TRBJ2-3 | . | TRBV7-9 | CASSLEGPDTQYF | TGTGCCAGCAGCTTGGAGGGCCCAGATACGCAGTATTTT
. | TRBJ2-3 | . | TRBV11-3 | CASSLAPQNTQYF | TGTGCCAGCAGCTTAGCTCCCCAGAATACGCAGTATTTT
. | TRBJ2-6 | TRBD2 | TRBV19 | CASSPLAGTGANVLTF | TGTGCCAGTAGTCCACTAGCGGGGACAGGGGCCAACGTCCTGACTTTC
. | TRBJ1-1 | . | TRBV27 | CASSLSSRSAEAFF | TGTGCCAGCAGTTTATCGTCTAGGAGCGCTGAAGCTTTCTTT
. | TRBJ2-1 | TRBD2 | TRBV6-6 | CASSSRGGSSYNEQFF | TGTGCCAGCAGCTCCCGGGGCGGGAGCTCCTACAATGAGCAGTTCTTC
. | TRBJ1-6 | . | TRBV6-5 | CASSSRVGNSPLHF | TGTGCCAGCAGTTCGCGGGTGGGGAATTCACCCCTCCACTTT
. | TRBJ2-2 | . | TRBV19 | CASSRFLGTTNTGELFF | TGTGCCAGTAGTCGGTTCTTAGGGACAACAAACACCGGGGAGCTGTTTTTT
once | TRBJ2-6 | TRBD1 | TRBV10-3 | CAINRQGRGSTGANVLTF | TGTGCCATCAATAGACAGGGGCGAGGTTCAACTGGGGCCAACGTCCTGACTTTC
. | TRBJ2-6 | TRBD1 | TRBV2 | CASSVTHGTGDTTGANVLTF | TGTGCCAGCAGTGTCACCCATGGGACAGGCGACACCACGGGGGCCAACGTCCTGACTTTC
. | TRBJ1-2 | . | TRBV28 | CASIRRGLSGYTF | TGTGCCAGCATTCGACGGGGTTTGAGTGGCTACACCTTC
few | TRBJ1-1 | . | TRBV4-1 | CASSQERDWEAFF | TGCGCCAGCAGCCAAGAACGGGACTGGGAGGCTTTCTTT
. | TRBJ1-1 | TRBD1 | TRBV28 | CASTPGRQGVRNTEAFF | TGTGCCAGCACCCCTGGGAGACAGGGGGTTCGGAACACTGAAGCTTTCTTT
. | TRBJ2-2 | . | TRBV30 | CAWSVRGTGELFF | TGTGCCTGGAGTGTACGAGGAACCGGGGAGCTGTTTTTT